The 22 T cell receptor beta chains listed next were all sequenced from one sample in a study of OX40 agonist ivuxolimab in advanced cancers. Measured with immunoSEQ multiplex PCR; TCRdb has only the in-frame clones, and not every one. The data hold under 80,000 clones, with 86% observed a single time. The sequences come from CD4+ or CD8+ T cells sorted from blood, collected in a trial of the OX40 agonist ivuxolimab. Source of these receptors: an adult with an advanced solid tumor such as melanoma, head and neck, liver or kidney cancer.

The chain employs TRBV11-2 and TRBJ2-7, with TRBD2 matching 9 bases. Trimming took 3 bases from V and 3 from J; bases not matched to a gene: 3. From germline, CDR1 is SGHAT and CDR2 FQNNGV. The CDR3 contains 14 residues. CDR3 DNA: TGTGCCAGCAGCTTTGGCGGGGGGGACTACGAGCAGTACTTC. This sequence encodes CASSFGGGDYEQYF.

A single count supports this clone. This sequence joins TRBV9 and TRBJ2-5, with 10 bases aligning to TRBD2. The ends lost 0 bases at V and 5 bases at J; junction bases unmatched: 7. Germline loops: CDR1 SGDLS, CDR2 YYNGEE. The length of the CDR3 is 16 residues. DNA for the CDR3: TGTGCCAGCAGCGTAGCTGGGACTAGCGTTTTGGAGACCCAGTACTTC. It translates to CASSVAGTSVLETQYF.

The chain employs TRBV5-1 and TRBJ2-2, with TRBD2 matching over 7 bases. CDR3 length: 14 amino acids. The V gene end was trimmed by 6 bases and the J gene end by 5 bases; junction bases not matched to a gene: 7. Looked up from germline, CDR1 is SGHRS and CDR2 is YFSETQ. CDR3 in amino acids: CASKGGSSTGELFF. CDR3 DNA: TGCGCCAGCAAGGGCGGGAGCAGTACCGGGGAGCTGTTTTTT.

V and J are TRBV6-6 and TRBJ1-2; D gene unclear. V lost 0 bases and J 4 bases, leaving 3 bases between the germline ends. In germline, CDR1 is MNHNY, CDR2 SVGAGI (reference sequence). This CDR3 region has 12 residues. CDR3 in DNA: TGTGCCAGCAGTTACTCTCCCTATGGCTACACCTTC. It translates to CASSYSPYGYTF.

This chain connects TRBV2 to TRBJ2-1, with 7 positions matching TRBD1. The length of the CDR3 is 17 residues. Germline CDR1 is SNHLY and CDR2 is FYNNEI. J lost 2 bases, V lost 3 bases, and 10 bases had no gene match. CDR3 sequence reads: CASSDYRGLVPYNEQFF. The CDR3 bases are TGTGCCAGCAGTGATTACAGGGGCTTAGTCCCCTACAATGAGCAGTTCTTC.

This clone showed up just a few times. V gene TRBV28 combines with J gene TRBJ2-1, with 11 nucleotides matching TRBD1. The V segment lost 6 bases and the J segment 4 bases; nucleotides outside the gene matches: 8. The CDR3 loop spans 16 amino acids. CDR1 MDHEN and CDR2 SYDVKM come from the germline V gene. CDR3 sequence reads: CASSRDRGFGYNEQFF. As DNA, the CDR3 is TGTGCCAGCAGCCGGGACAGGGGGTTTGGATACAATGAGCAGTTCTTC.

The sample holds a few counts of this clone. The chain employs TRBV7-6 and TRBJ2-5, with 9 bases matching TRBD2. Germline assignment: CDR1 SGHVS and CDR2 FNYEAQ. The ends lost 5 bases at V and 4 bases at J; junction bases unmatched: 2. The CDR3 has 13 residues. CDR3 in DNA: TGTGCCAGCAGCGCTAGCGGGGCAGAGACCCAGTACTTC. Protein: CASSASGAETQYF.

The V gene is TRBV7-9, the J gene TRBJ2-7; TRBD2 agrees at 7 bases. V trimming: 5 bases; J trimming: 2 bases; junction bases outside the gene matches: 15. The germline V gene encodes CDR1 SEHNR and CDR2 FQNEAQ (reference sequence). The CDR3 is made up of 17 amino acids. Here the CDR3 DNA reads TGTGCCAGCAGCCGCTGGGGGGGTGACCTAGGGACCTACGAGCAGTACTTC. Its translation is CASSRWGGDLGTYEQYF.

This rearrangement joins TRBV27 to TRBJ1-2; weak D call: TRBD1 (5 bases). The CDR3 is made up of 10 amino acids. CDR1 and CDR2 from the germline V gene are MNHEY and SMNVEV (reference sequence). Trimming removed 11 bases from V and 7 bases from J, with 11 bases in between. Here the CDR3 DNA reads TGTGCCGGGGACCTATGTGGCTACACCTTC. This codes for CAGDLCGYTF.

At least ten counts were recorded for this clone. The chain uses TRBV19 and TRBJ1-2, with no clear D. The CDR3 is made up of 13 amino acids. Trimming took 7 bases from V and 2 from J, leaving 11 bases between them. Germline V gene data show CDR1 as LNHDA and CDR2 as SQIVND (reference sequence). The CDR3 reads CASNSRRNYGYTF. Here the CDR3 DNA reads TGTGCCAGTAATTCCCGTCGGAACTATGGCTACACCTTC.

Worth noting for this clone: Germline is not matched at one junction end, which may reflect a read error. The V gene is TRBV18, the J gene TRBJ1-2; D is unresolved. Per germline, CDR1 KGHSH and CDR2 LQKENI. This CDR3 has 13 residues. CDR3 sequence: CASSPLRTPGYTF. Here the CDR3 DNA reads TGTGCCAGCTCCCCACTTAGGACCCCTGGCTACACCTTC.

The DNA for the CDR3 is TGTGCCAGCAGCTTAGGGGGGGGCGTTACAGATACGCAGTATTTT. Protein sequence: CASSLGGGVTDTQYF. This chain links TRBV7-6 with TRBJ2-3; TRBD2 is a possible D gene (7 bases). CDR1 is SGHVS, CDR2 FNYEAQ, per germline. The V end lost 1 base, the J end lost 3 bases, and 11 bases lay between the germline ends. The CDR3 runs 15 residues. Full variable domain (rest looked up from reference TRBV7-6 and TRBJ2-3): GAGVSQSPRYKVTKRGQDVALRCDPISGHVSLYWYRQALGQGPEFLTYFNYEAQQDKSGLPNDRFSAERPEGSISTLTIQRTEQRDSAMYRCASSLGGGVTDTQYFGPGTRLTVL.

DNA for the CDR3: TGTGCCAGCAGCCGCAATATTCTGGATACGCAGTATTTT. Protein: CASSRNILDTQYF. The chain employs TRBV6-5 and TRBJ2-3; the D is unclear. V gave up 6 bases and J gave up 6 bases, with 13 bases separating them. Germline V gene lookup returns CDR1 MNHEY and CDR2 SVGAGI. The CDR3 sequence is 13 residues long.

The chain uses TRBV9 and TRBJ2-3, with a possible D match to TRBD2 (6 bases). V was cut by 2 bases and J by 3 bases, with 16 bases left in between. This CDR3 is 16 amino acids long. Per germline, CDR1 SGDLS and CDR2 YYNGEE. The CDR3 region has the DNA TGTGCCAGCAGCGTCGGGGGAGTATCTCGGACAGATACGCAGTATTTT. Protein sequence: CASSVGGVSRTDTQYF.

This clone was found once. V gene TRBV29-1 combines with J gene TRBJ1-4; TRBD1 matches at 8 bases. The CDR3 runs to 14 residues. The germline V gene encodes CDR1 SQVTM and CDR2 ANQGSEA. Trimming took 4 bases from V and 7 from J; bases not matched to a gene: 8. In DNA, the CDR3 is TGCAGCGTTGCACAGGGGGGAGTAGGTGAAAAACTGTTTTTT. This codes for CSVAQGGVGEKLFF.

The rearrangement joins TRBV6-5 to TRBJ2-2; 8 nucleotides line up with TRBD1. V was pared by 5 bases and J by 5 bases, with 7 bases of the junction left unmatched. CDR1 and CDR2 from the germline V gene are MNHEY and SVGAGI. This CDR3 is built from 15 residues. The CDR3 DNA follows: TGTGCCAGCAGTCCAAGGACAGGGAGGACCGGGGAGCTGTTTTTT. Translated, it gives CASSPRTGRTGELFF.

This chain joins TRBV5-4 and TRBJ2-7, with 8 bases matching TRBD2. Per germline, CDR1 SGHNT and CDR2 YYREEE (reference sequence). The junction had 2 bases not matched to a gene; V was cut back by 1 base and J by 5 bases. This CDR3 contains 13 residues. The CDR3 loop is CASSLTGGNEQYF. CDR3 DNA sequence: TGTGCCAGCAGCTTGACGGGGGGGAACGAGCAGTACTTC.

CDR3 region: CASTERGGPNTGELFF. CDR3 nucleotide sequence: TGTGCCAGTACGGAGCGGGGGGGCCCCAACACCGGGGAGCTGTTTTTT. This rearrangement joins TRBV19 to TRBJ2-2; TRBD2 matches at 10 bases. Germline loops: CDR1 LNHDA, CDR2 SQIVND (reference sequence). The CDR3 covers 16 residues. Trimming removed 7 bases from V and 2 bases from J; junction bases left unmatched: 7.

The chain employs TRBV20-1 and TRBJ2-1; D not certain. The germline CDR1 and CDR2 sequences are DFQATT and SNEGSKA (reference sequence). The V gene lost 3 bases and the J gene lost 8 bases, with 8 bases spanning the gap. The CDR3 is made up of 11 amino acids. CDR3 amino acids: CSARWVDEQFF. In nucleotides, the CDR3 is TGCAGTGCTAGGTGGGTAGATGAGCAGTTCTTC.

The chain uses TRBV6-1 and TRBJ1-2, with a weak D call TRBD1 (5 bases). The V and J ends lost 6 bases and 1 base respectively, with 15 bases between them. There are 15 residues in the CDR3. Germline CDR1 MNHNS, CDR2 SASEGT. Written as DNA, the CDR3 is TGTGCCAGCAGGCAGGTGGCGACAGTTAACTATGGCTACACCTTC. It is translated as CASRQVATVNYGYTF.

This sequence joins TRBV10-3 and TRBJ2-2, with 10 bases fitting TRBD2. This CDR3 has 14 residues. Germline assignment: CDR1 ENHRY and CDR2 SYGVKD. In DNA, the CDR3 is TGTGCATCCCAGGGGCTAGCGGGGGTCGGGGAGCTGTTTTTT. The encoded protein is CASQGLAGVGELFF.

V usage is TRBV6-1 and J usage is TRBJ1-3; D may be TRBD1 (5 bases). CDR1 and CDR2 from the germline V gene are MNHNS and SASEGT. The CDR3 loop spans 16 amino acids. The V end lost 1 base, the J end lost 2 bases, and 12 bases lay between the germline ends. The CDR3 region is CASSEVGLGAGNTIYF. The CDR3 DNA sequence: TGTGCCAGCAGTGAAGTGGGGCTAGGGGCTGGAAACACCATATATTTT.